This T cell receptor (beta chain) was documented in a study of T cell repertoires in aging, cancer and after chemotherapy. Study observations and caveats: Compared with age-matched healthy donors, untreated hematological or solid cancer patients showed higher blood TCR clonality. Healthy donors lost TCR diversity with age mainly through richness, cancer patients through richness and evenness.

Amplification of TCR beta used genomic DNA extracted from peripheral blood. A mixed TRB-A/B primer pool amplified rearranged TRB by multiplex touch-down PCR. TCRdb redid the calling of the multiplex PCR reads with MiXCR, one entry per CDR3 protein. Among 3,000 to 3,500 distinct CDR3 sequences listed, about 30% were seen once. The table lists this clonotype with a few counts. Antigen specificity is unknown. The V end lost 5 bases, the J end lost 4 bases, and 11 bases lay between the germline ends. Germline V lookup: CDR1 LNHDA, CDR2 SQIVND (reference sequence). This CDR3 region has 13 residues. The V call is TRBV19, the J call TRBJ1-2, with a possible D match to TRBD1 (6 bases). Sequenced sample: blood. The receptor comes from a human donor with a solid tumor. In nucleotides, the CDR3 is TGTGCCAGTAGTGAACAGGGCGGCTATGGCTACACCTTC. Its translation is CASSEQGGYGYTF. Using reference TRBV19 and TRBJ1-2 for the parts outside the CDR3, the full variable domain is DGGITQSPKYLFRKEGQNVTLSCEQNLNHDAMYWYRQDPGQGLRLIYYSQIVNDFQKGDIAEGYSVSREKKESFPLTVTSAQKNPTAFYLCASSEQGGYGYTFGSGTRLTVV.